The 15 T cell receptor beta chains listed next were all sequenced from one sample in a study of CD8 T cells in ankylosing spondylitis. In TCRdb, the 5' RACE reads were re-called with MiXCR into one record per CDR3 protein. Of fewer than 200,000 distinct CDR3 sequences in the sample, around a sixth were seen once. What was sequenced was blood, either unsorted or a sorted T cell fraction (not recorded which). These receptors all come from a male donor under 35 with ankylosing spondylitis or in good health (not recorded which).

Many counts were recorded for this clonotype. This chain joins TRBV11-2 and TRBJ2-1, with D unclear. CDR1 is SGHAT and CDR2 is FQNNGV in the germline V gene. V was cut by 6 bases and J by 4 bases, with 4 bases left in between. The CDR3 has 11 amino acids. CDR3 sequence (DNA): TGTGCCAGCAGACAGTACAATGAGCAGTTCTTC. It yields the protein CASRQYNEQFF. The full variable domain, its missing parts supplied by reference TRBV11-2 and TRBJ2-1, is EAGVAQSPRYKIIEKRQSVAFWCNPISGHATLYWYQQILGQGPKLLIQFQNNGVVDDSQLPKDRFSAERLKGVDSTLKIQPAKLEDSAVYLCASRQYNEQFFGPGTRLTVL.

This clonotype was detected ten times or more. This chain links TRBV12-3 or TRBV12-4 with TRBJ2-5; 8 bases agree with TRBD2. This CDR3 comprises 15 residues. Trimming took 5 bases from V and 5 from J; bases not matched to a gene: 10. In DNA, the CDR3 is TGTGCCAGCAGTCCCGGGGGGGGGAGGTGGGAGACCCAGTACTTC. This encodes CASSPGGGRWETQYF.

At least ten counts were recorded for this clonotype. J is TRBJ2-5 and V is TRBV20-1; the D is unclear. The germline CDR1 and CDR2 sequences are DFQATT and SNEGSKA (reference sequence). This CDR3 spans 15 amino acids. Trimming shortened V by 5 bases and J by 2 bases, and 18 bases separated the two germline ends. The CDR3 DNA reads TGCAGTGCTCCGGCCCCGACTGGGGTTCAAGAGACCCAGTACTTC. This encodes CSAPAPTGVQETQYF.

The sample holds many counts of this clonotype. The V call is TRBV7-9, the J call TRBJ2-5, with 8 bases matching TRBD2. CDR3 length: 16 residues. Trimming cost V 4 bases and J 5 bases; bases outside gene matches: 12. Germline V gene data show CDR1 as SEHNR and CDR2 as FQNEAQ (reference sequence). CDR3 sequence: CASSYSGAGGAETQYF. The CDR3 region has the DNA TGTGCCAGCAGCTACTCGGGGGCGGGAGGAGCGGAGACCCAGTACTTC.

This clonotype was counted ten times or more. The chain employs TRBV7-8 and TRBJ2-1; 9 positions match TRBD1. The ends lost 0 bases at V and 9 bases at J; junction bases unmatched: 9. Germline V gene lookup returns CDR1 SGHVS and CDR2 FQNEAQ. There are 16 residues in the CDR3. The CDR3 DNA sequence: TGTGCCAGCAGCTTAGCTCCCCACAGGGGGCGAGGTGAGCAGTTCTTC. Translating gives CASSLAPHRGRGEQFF.

The table lists this clonotype with many counts. This chain joins TRBV5-1 and TRBJ2-5, with TRBD2 matching 8 bases. From germline, CDR1 is SGHRS and CDR2 YFSETQ. V trimming: 2 bases; J trimming: 1 base; junction bases outside the gene matches: 1. CDR3 length: 14 residues. The CDR3 DNA reads TGCGCCAGCAGCTTAACTAGCGGCCAAGAGACCCAGTACTTC. Its protein product is CASSLTSGQETQYF. Full variable domain (outside the CDR3, taken from reference TRBV5-1 and TRBJ2-5): KAGVTQTPRYLIKTRGQQVTLSCSPISGHRSVSWYQQTPGQGLQFLFEYFSETQRNKGNFPGRFSGRQFSNSRSEMNVSTLELGDSALYLCASSLTSGQETQYFGPGTRLLVL.

This clonotype was observed a few times. The chain has TRBV30 and TRBJ2-7, with unresolved D. Germline values: CDR1 GTSNPN, CDR2 SVGIG (reference sequence). CDR3 length equals 14 residues. V gave up 4 bases and J gave up 3 bases, with 16 bases separating them. This chain's CDR3 is CAWNSGRVNYEQYF. DNA for the CDR3: TGTGCCTGGAATTCGGGCCGGGTAAACTACGAGCAGTACTTC.

The chain couples TRBV20-1 to TRBJ2-7; the match to TRBD1 covers 8 bases. The CDR3 runs 13 residues. Germline V CDR1 and CDR2: DFQATT, SNEGSKA (reference sequence). Here the CDR3 DNA reads TGCAGCGCCTTCCAGGACAGGGCTTATGGGCAGTACTTC. Protein: CSAFQDRAYGQYF.

This clonotype has ten or more counts. The V and J genes are TRBV4-1 and TRBJ2-1; D is unresolved. The germline V gene has CDR1 MGHRA and CDR2 YSYEKL. This CDR3 region has 12 residues. Deletions cut 0 bases from V and 13 bases from J, with 10 bases between. The CDR3 nucleotides are TGCGCCAGCAGCCAAGATCGAACACCTCAGTTCTTC. It translates to CASSQDRTPQFF.

This clonotype appeared many times. The chain is built from TRBV20-1 and TRBJ2-4; no clear D gene. Germline CDR1 reads DFQATT; CDR2 reads SNEGSKA (reference sequence). The CDR3 extends over 13 amino acids. Trimming pared 5 bases from V and 0 bases from J, leaving 8 bases between. The DNA for the CDR3 is TGCAGTGCTGGCGTTGGAGCCAAAAACATTCAGTACTTC. This translates into CSAGVGAKNIQYF.

The table lists this clonotype with many counts. J is TRBJ2-3 and V is TRBV9; no firm D call. Deletions cut 0 bases from V and 1 base from J, with 6 bases between. Germline CDR1 is SGDLS and CDR2 is YYNGEE. This CDR3 region has 14 residues. CDR3 coding DNA: TGTGCCAGCAGCGTAGACCCCGGCACAGATACGCAGTATTTT. Its translation is CASSVDPGTDTQYF.

This clonotype has a handful of counts. V and J are TRBV7-7 and TRBJ2-1, with 9 bases aligning to TRBD2. Trimming removed 4 bases from V and 6 bases from J; junction bases left unmatched: 13. Germline V gives CDR1 SSHAT, CDR2 FNYEAQ (reference sequence). The CDR3 sequence is 17 residues long. The DNA for the CDR3 is TGTGCCAGCAGCTCAGGTAGACTAGCGGTGAATCTCAATGAGCAGTTCTTC. Encoded protein: CASSSGRLAVNLNEQFF.

This rearrangement joins TRBV20-1 to TRBJ2-1; maybe TRBD2 (5 bases). Trimming took 0 bases from V and 8 from J, leaving 14 bases between them. This CDR3 has 14 amino acids. Germline CDR1 and CDR2: DFQATT and SNEGSKA (reference sequence). CDR3 region: CSARDRGIVDEQFF. The CDR3 nucleotides are TGCAGTGCTAGAGATCGGGGAATAGTGGATGAGCAGTTCTTC.

The rearrangement joins TRBV7-6 to TRBJ2-1, with D hard to call. Germline CDR1 is SGHVS and CDR2 is FNYEAQ. Between the trimmed V and J ends, which lost 1 base and 0 bases, there was a span of 10 bases. There are 16 residues in the CDR3. The CDR3 is CASSLGAVSSYNEQFF. CDR3 coding DNA: TGTGCCAGCAGCTTAGGGGCGGTTAGCTCCTACAATGAGCAGTTCTTC. The full variable domain, in which reference TRBV7-6 and TRBJ2-1 provide the parts outside the CDR3, is GAGVSQSPRYKVTKRGQDVALRCDPISGHVSLYWYRQALGQGPEFLTYFNYEAQQDKSGLPNDRFSAERPEGSISTLTIQRTEQRDSAMYRCASSLGAVSSYNEQFFGPGTRLTVL.

This clonotype was recorded many times. The genes are TRBV6-1 and TRBJ1-4; maybe TRBD1 (5 bases). Trimming cost V 3 bases and J 2 bases, with 10 bases left between them. CDR3 length: 15 amino acids. Germline V lookup: CDR1 MNHNS, CDR2 SASEGT. The CDR3 region is CASSELRATNEKLFF. The CDR3 DNA follows: TGTGCCAGCAGTGAGCTCAGGGCCACTAATGAAAAACTGTTTTTT.